The rows below give T cell receptor beta chains drawn from one sample of a study of T cells in Graves' hyperthyroidism and ophthalmopathy. TCRdb passed the multiplex PCR reads through MiXCR, listing each CDR3 protein once. The sample shows hundreds of thousands of distinct CDR3 sequences, around 15% of them seen only once. The sequenced sample was blood. The receptors here all came from a woman aged 18 to 35 with Graves' hyperthyroidism. CDR3s include the opening cysteine and the closing phenylalanine or tryptophan. D genes are given only for firm matches. Rows may omit the clone size; those that give it use once, few, many or a size class.

D gene	J gene	V gene	clone size	CDR3 DNA	CDR3 protein
NA	TRBJ1-1	TRBV12-5	many	TGTGCTAGTGGTTTAGGAGGGGGGACTGAAGCTTTCTTT	CASGLGGGTEAFF
NA	TRBJ2-1	TRBV6-1	NA	TGTGCCAGCCACGTCGGGGGTGAGCAGTTCTTC	CASHVGGEQFF
TRBD1	TRBJ2-5	TRBV6-1	NA	TGTGCCAGCGGACAGGGTACCCGCCGGGAGACCCAGTACTTC	CASGQGTRRETQYF
TRBD1	TRBJ2-3	TRBV18	many	TGTGCCAGCTCACCCGACAGGGCTACGCAGTATTTT	CASSPDRATQYF
TRBD1	TRBJ1-2	TRBV18	NA	TGTGCCAGCTCACCGGGACAGGGAACCTTTCCCTATGGCTACACCTTC	CASSPGQGTFPYGYTF
NA	TRBJ2-7	TRBV12-3/TRBV12-4	many	TGTGCCAGCCGCCGGGGGGCGACCTACGAGCAGTACTTC	CASRRGATYEQYF
TRBD2	TRBJ2-2	TRBV6-9	NA	TGTGCCAGCAGTTTACGGGAGGACGGGGAGCTGTTTTTT	CASSLREDGELFF
NA	TRBJ2-1	TRBV9	NA	TGTGCCGGCAGCGTAGGGGGTGGGGGGGGCTCCTACAATGAGCAGTTCTTC	CAGSVGGGGGSYNEQFF
NA	TRBJ1-2	TRBV12-3/TRBV12-4	many	TGTGCCAGCAGTTTGGCGGCGGGTAACTATGGCTACACCTTC	CASSLAAGNYGYTF
TRBD1	TRBJ1-5	TRBV29-1	many	TGCAGCGTTGCGGGACAGGGGGTAAATCAGCCCCAGCATTTT	CSVAGQGVNQPQHF
TRBD2	TRBJ2-5	TRBV20-1	many	TGCAGTGCTAGTACCGGGACTAGCTCTGAGACCCAGTACTTC	CSASTGTSSETQYF
NA	TRBJ2-2	TRBV12-5	NA	TGTGCTAGTGGCCAACAGGGATCGGACGGGGAGCTGTTTTTT	CASGQQGSDGELFF
NA	TRBJ2-1	TRBV7-9	few	TGTGCCAGCAGCTCGACTACCGATGAGCAGTTCTTC	CASSSTTDEQFF
NA	TRBJ2-7	TRBV6-5	NA	TGTGCCAGCAGTTTGGTCAACCGGTTAGACGAGCAGTACTTC	CASSLVNRLDEQYF
TRBD2	TRBJ2-3	TRBV20-1	NA	TGCAGTGCTTCAGGACTAGCGGAACCAGATACGCAGTATTTT	CSASGLAEPDTQYF
TRBD1	TRBJ1-2	TRBV12-3/TRBV12-4	many	TGTGCCAGCAGTCTATACAGGGGGGCAATCTATGGCTACACCTTC	CASSLYRGAIYGYTF
TRBD1	TRBJ2-7	TRBV5-1	NA	TGCGCCAGCAGCTTGGCTACAGGGGGCGAGCAGTACTTC	CASSLATGGEQYF
TRBD1	TRBJ1-2	TRBV24-1	NA	TGTGCCACCAGTGCAGATACAGGGGGCTCTTACTATGGCTACACCTTC	CATSADTGGSYYGYTF
NA	TRBJ2-3	TRBV28	many	TGTGCCAGCAGGGGGGATTACTTCACAGATACGCAGTATTTT	CASRGDYFTDTQYF
TRBD1	TRBJ2-1	TRBV20-1	many	TGCAGTGCTAGTCGAATAGATGACAGGGGGGCAAACAATGAGCAGTTCTTC	CSASRIDDRGANNEQFF
TRBD2	TRBJ2-3	TRBV2	many	TGTGCCAGCAGGACCTTAGCGGGCCCCACAGATACGCAGTATTTT	CASRTLAGPTDTQYF
NA	TRBJ1-2	TRBV27	many	TGTGCCAGCAGTCCCCTAACCTACCCCCCCGGGACGGGAGCCATCTATGGCTACACCTTC	CASSPLTYPPGTGAIYGYTF
TRBD1	TRBJ2-3	TRBV27	few	TGTGCCAGCAGTGACTCCGGGACAGGGATCACAGGTACGCAGTATTTT	CASSDSGTGITGTQYF
NA	TRBJ2-1	TRBV11-3	many	TGTGCCAGCAGCCGCCGTGAGGGTATCGATGAGCAGTTCTTC	CASSRREGIDEQFF
TRBD2	TRBJ2-3	TRBV6-1	NA	TGTGCCAGCAGTTGGAAGCGGGAGCGCACAGATACGCAGTATTTT	CASSWKRERTDTQYF
NA	TRBJ1-2	TRBV29-1	few	TGCAGCGGACTAGCTTTTGACCAACTTGGCTACACCTTC	CSGLAFDQLGYTF
TRBD2	TRBJ2-1	TRBV12-5	few	TGTGCTAGTGGGAGGGGGAGAACTAGCGGGGCCGACAATGAGCAGTTCTTC	CASGRGRTSGADNEQFF
NA	TRBJ2-5	TRBV11-2	many	TGTGCCAGCAGCCCATTCCAGACCCAGTACTTC	CASSPFQTQYF
NA	TRBJ1-4	TRBV15	few	TGTGCCACCAGCAGCCAAGGGACGGTTAATGAAAAACTGTTTTTT	CATSSQGTVNEKLFF
NA	TRBJ2-1	TRBV6-1	many	TGTGCCAGCAGTAAAGACACCTACAATGAGCAGTTCTTC	CASSKDTYNEQFF
TRBD2	TRBJ2-7	TRBV12-3/TRBV12-4	many	TGTGCCAGCAGTTCTTCCCTAGCGGGAGGGCCCTACGAGCAGTACTTC	CASSSSLAGGPYEQYF
TRBD1	TRBJ1-5	TRBV11-2	few	TGTGCCAGCAGCCCGTCAGGGGGGCGCAATCAGCCCCAGCATTTT	CASSPSGGRNQPQHF
NA	TRBJ2-1	TRBV14	few	TGTGCCAGCAGCCACTACAGGGTCTCCTACAATGAGCAGTTCTTC	CASSHYRVSYNEQFF
TRBD1	TRBJ1-6	TRBV7-9	NA	TGTGCCAGCAGCTTAGTTGGGACAGGGAGTAATTCACCCCTCCACTTT	CASSLVGTGSNSPLHF
NA	TRBJ2-3	TRBV20-1	many	TGCAGTATTAGCGTCACAGATACGCAGTATTTT	CSISVTDTQYF